These 16 T cell receptor beta chains came from one sample sequenced in a study of siplizumab effects on memory and regulatory T cells. Assay used: immunoSEQ multiplex PCR; TCRdb lists only in-frame clones, some missing. The data contain about 110,000 clones, 92% of them seen just once; the ten biggest clones take up about 0.78%. Material: Tregs sorted from blood. The source is a human donor in good health.

The chain is built from TRBV28 and TRBJ2-7; 7 bases align to TRBD1. The germline V gene encodes CDR1 MDHEN and CDR2 SYDVKM. The CDR3 is 15 residues long. The V and J ends lost 2 bases and 0 bases, in that order; junction bases with no gene match: 4. The CDR3 DNA is TGTGCCAGCAGTTTAAGCGACAGGGCCTCCTACGAGCAGTACTTC. This codes for CASSLSDRASYEQYF.

A single count supports this clone. The chain carries TRBV6-1 and TRBJ1-5; D is perhaps TRBD1 (6 bases). This CDR3 region has 15 residues. Between the trimmed V and J ends, which lost 2 bases and 6 bases, there was a span of 14 bases. Germline-derived CDR1 and CDR2 are MNHNS and SASEGT. The CDR3 sequence: CASSEHLGGPQPQHF. The CDR3 bases are TGTGCCAGCAGTGAACACCTCGGGGGGCCTCAGCCCCAGCATTTT.

The V call is TRBV21-1, the J call TRBJ1-3. TRBV21-1 is deemed a pseudogene. There are 16 residues in the CDR3. Written as DNA, the CDR3 is TGTGCCAGCAGCAAAGTTGGCGGCTGCTCTGGAAACACCATATATTTT. The encoded protein is CASSKVGGCSGNTIYF.

The DNA for the CDR3 is TGTGCCAGTCGGTCGGGGGGAGACACCGGGGAGCTGTTTTTT. As protein: CASRSGGDTGELFF. The chain employs TRBV19 and TRBJ2-2; 7 positions agree with TRBD2. V trimming: 8 bases; J trimming: 3 bases; junction bases outside the gene matches: 6. Germline V gives CDR1 LNHDA, CDR2 SQIVND (reference sequence). CDR3 size: 14 residues.

The DNA of the CDR3 is TGTGCCAGCAGCAGGGGCTACGAGCAGTACTTC. It specifies CASSRGYEQYF. The rearrangement uses TRBV11-3 and TRBJ2-7; tentative D call: TRBD1 (5 bases). The CDR3 runs to 11 residues. With 5 bases removed from V and 3 bases from J, the gap between germline ends came to 5 bases. Per germline, CDR1 SGHNT and CDR2 YENEEA. The full variable domain, with the rest looked up from reference TRBV11-3 and TRBJ2-7, is EAGVVQSPRYKIIEKKQPVAFWCNPISGHNTLYWYLQNLGQGPELLIRYENEEAVDDSQLPKDRFSAERLKGVDSTLKIQPAELGDSAVYLCASSRGYEQYFGPGTRLTVT.

This clone was picked up one time. This chain uses TRBV5-4 with TRBJ2-2, with D unclear. Between the trimmed V and J ends, which lost 0 bases and 5 bases, there was a span of 14 bases. CDR1 SGHNT and CDR2 YYREEE come from the germline V gene (reference sequence). The CDR3 is 16 residues long. The CDR3 DNA is TGTGCCAGCAGCTTGGCCTGGGCCCCCCGAACCGGGGAGCTGTTTTTT. Its translation: CASSLAWAPRTGELFF. The whole variable domain, filled in from reference TRBV5-4 and TRBJ2-2, reads ETGVTQSPTHLIKTRGQQVTLRCSSQSGHNTVSWYQQALGQGPQFIFQYYREEENGRGNFPPRFSGLQFPNYSSELNVNALELDDSALYLCASSLAWAPRTGELFFGEGSRLTVL.

The J gene is TRBJ1-2, the V gene TRBV7-9; possibly TRBD1 for D (6 bases). The CDR3 has 14 amino acids. Trimming pared 5 bases from V and 3 bases from J, leaving 13 bases between. Germline V CDR1 and CDR2: SEHNR, FQNEAQ (reference sequence). CDR3 amino acids: CASSPRTADYGYTF. For the CDR3, the DNA is TGTGCCAGCAGCCCCCGGACAGCGGACTATGGCTACACCTTC. Using reference TRBV7-9 and TRBJ1-2 for the parts outside the CDR3, the full variable domain is DTGVSQNPRHKITKRGQNVTFRCDPISEHNRLYWYRQTLGQGPEFLTYFQNEAQLEKSRLLSDRFSAERPKGSFSTLEIQRTEQGDSAMYLCASSPRTADYGYTFGSGTRLTVV.

The chain joins TRBV19 to TRBJ2-4, with TRBD1 matching 9 bases. Trimming at V came to 9 bases and at J to 1 base, leaving 13 bases not matched to a gene. The CDR3 contains 17 residues. Per the germline V gene, CDR1 is LNHDA and CDR2 is SQIVND (reference sequence). CDR3 residues: CASTDRGTNLAKNIQYF. For the CDR3, the DNA is TGTGCCAGCACTGACAGGGGGACCAATTTGGCCAAAAACATTCAGTACTTC.

A word on this clone: A junction boundary mismatches the germline segment, possibly from a read error. The rearrangement uses TRBV7-2 and TRBJ2-1; D might be TRBD2 (7 bases). This CDR3 has 15 residues. Germline V CDR1 and CDR2: SGHTA, FQGNSA. CDR3 DNA sequence: TGTGCCAGCACCTGGAGGGGGGGGGCCTATAATGAGCAGTTCTTC. It encodes CASTWRGGAYNEQFF.

The J gene is TRBJ1-1, the V gene TRBV2; 7 bases match TRBD1. The CDR3 extends over 15 amino acids. CDR1 SNHLY and CDR2 FYNNEI come from the germline V gene. V lost 8 bases and J lost 4; bases outside the gene matches: 13. For the CDR3, the DNA is TGTGCCAGCCGGTTGGAGGGGGCTATGGGCACTGAAGCTTTCTTT. Its protein product is CASRLEGAMGTEAFF.

Here the CDR3 reads CASSVPPIRGNTEAFF. CDR3 in DNA: TGTGCCAGCAGCGTTCCCCCCATCAGGGGGAACACTGAAGCTTTCTTT. This chain joins TRBV7-9 and TRBJ1-1; D is perhaps TRBD1 (6 bases). This CDR3 contains 16 residues. Germline CDR1 reads SEHNR; CDR2 reads FQNEAQ (reference sequence). Trimming stripped 5 bases from V and 1 base from J, with 17 bases between.

V is TRBV5-1 and J is TRBJ2-5; weak D call: TRBD2 (6 bases). V was clipped by 5 bases and J by 1 base, with 18 bases between them. Germline loops: CDR1 SGHRS, CDR2 YFSETQ. The CDR3 extends over 16 amino acids. The CDR3 spells CASSRRRGTLQETQYF. CDR3 sequence (DNA): TGCGCCAGCAGTCGGAGACGGGGGACTCTCCAAGAGACCCAGTACTTC.

The V call is TRBV6-1, the J call TRBJ2-1, with 9 positions matching TRBD1. Trimming took 6 bases from V and 3 from J; bases not matched to a gene: 6. This CDR3 spans 15 amino acids. Germline V lookup: CDR1 MNHNS, CDR2 SASEGT. CDR3 coding DNA: TGTGCCAGCAGCCGTTCGGGACAGGGCTACAATGAGCAGTTCTTC. Protein sequence: CASSRSGQGYNEQFF.

The chain couples TRBV6-1 to TRBJ1-4; D is unresolved. Germline V gene lookup returns CDR1 MNHNS and CDR2 SASEGT. The ends were cut back, 5 bases at V and 7 bases at J, with 14 bases in the middle. CDR3 length: 14 residues. The DNA for the CDR3 is TGTGCCAGCAGTACCCGACTAACCTTTGAAAAACTGTTTTTT. Amino acid sequence: CASSTRLTFEKLFF.

The gene calls are TRBV5-1 and TRBJ2-3; the D is unclear. The CDR3 is made up of 16 amino acids. Trimming removed 0 bases at V and 2 bases at J, with 13 bases between. Per germline, CDR1 SGHRS and CDR2 YFSETQ. This CDR3 reads CASSLEGRGTTDTQYF. CDR3 DNA: TGCGCCAGCAGCTTGGAAGGTAGAGGAACCACAGATACGCAGTATTTT.

This rearrangement joins TRBV5-1 to TRBJ2-7; D remains unclear. The CDR3 has 13 amino acids. CDR1 and CDR2 (germline): SGHRS, YFSETQ. The germline V and J ends were trimmed by 0 bases and 2 bases, with 6 bases remaining between them. The CDR3 here is CASSLGPAYEQYF. Written as DNA, the CDR3 is TGCGCCAGCAGCTTGGGGCCGGCCTACGAGCAGTACTTC.